This TCR beta chain was captured by sequencing in a study of blood T cell repertoires in COVID-19. Study background: Samples representing acute and convalescent COVID-19 were sourced from the United States, Italy and Spain. In each case, the material was cDNA or gDNA derived from T cells, B-cell-depleted T cells, or PBMCs.

Authors' analysis steps: Reference gene primer amplification gave nucleated cell count estimates. The table came from immunoSEQ multiplex PCR; TCRdb's copy has only in-frame clones and leaves some out. Clone size and V and J calls were adopted from that table, with D and trimming inferred from the DNA. The repertoire includes some 120,000 clones, roughly 72% of them detected once, and 10% to 13% sits in the top ten. This clone was counted a single time. V lost 6 bases to trimming and J lost 1 base; unmatched junction nucleotides: 3. CDR1 MGHDK and CDR2 SYGVNS come from the germline V gene. The CDR3 covers 14 residues.

This TCR was sampled from a human donor in a cohort sampled during active COVID-19. The chain recombines TRBV25-1 with TRBJ2-3, with TRBD1 matching 8 bases. The sequencing input was peripheral blood. This chain's CDR3 is CASRKTGGTDTQYF. Here the CDR3 DNA reads TGTGCCAGCAGGAAGACAGGGGGCACAGATACGCAGTATTTT.